The clone carrying this T cell receptor beta chain was found once. A second roughly 6 to 12 cycle PCR used barcoded and J-beta primers. Researchers report that a template-switch adaptor with 12 random nucleotides tagged each cDNA molecule. TCRdb ran MiXCR on the 5' RACE reads and lists one entry per CDR3 protein. The sample yields roughly 2 million distinct CDR3 sequences, 49% seen once. The sample comes from a study of blood T cells in healthy people across ages. This CDR3 spans 16 amino acids. The V gene's germline CDR1 is SGHDT and CDR2 YYEEEE. Trimming stripped 0 bases from V and 4 bases from J, with 16 bases between. Investigators took roughly 10 milliliters of peripheral blood from every donor.

This TCR was recovered from a middle-aged woman in good health. The sequenced sample consisted of blood. This sequence joins TRBV5-6 and TRBJ2-5, with D perhaps matching TRBD1 (5 bases). The CDR3 reads CASSLGRALGAETQYF. In nucleotides, the CDR3 is TGTGCCAGCAGCTTGGGAAGGGCCTTAGGGGCAGAGACCCAGTACTTC.